The sequence of this T cell receptor beta chain was determined in a study of shared clonotypes between healthy human individuals (dated by TCRdb to 2018 to 2020). As for the study more broadly: The cohort included three men and two women between 18 and 49 years of age. For each donor, three plates each were used for CD4 naive and CD4 memory, two plates were used for CD8 naive, and one plate was used for CD8 memory. Blood TCR repertoires of five healthy adults were deeply sequenced to estimate repertoire size and the extent of clonotype sharing between individuals. Libraries were prepared and TCR repertoires were sequenced by different laboratories using diverse techniques, in order to increase sequencing depth and limit assay-specific biases. Leukapheresis yielded between about 0.85 and 10 billion PBMCs per donor.

CDR1 and CDR2 (SGHRS, YFSETQ) derive from the germline V gene. V gives up 3 bases and J gives up 1 base, and the segment between their germline ends measures 7 bases. The CDR3 contains 13 residues, cysteine and phenylalanine counted. The read is trimmed to its CDR3 DNA, 39 bases read in frame from base 1. As for this clone: What antigen it recognizes has not been identified. Base quality data are lacking; no much larger clone is found one base away. Other nucleotide sequences from this sample produce the same CDR3.

Using the deep immunoSEQ assay, TCR CDR3 regions were amplified from genomic DNA by multiplex PCR. Extracted genomic DNA from each cell subset was distributed evenly across all wells of several immunoSEQ 96-well plates, and each plate was treated as a replicate. For sorted subsets, around 200 ng genomic DNA, equal to tens of thousands of T cell genomes, was loaded into each replicate PCR. The purified libraries were quantified using a Qubit 3.0 fluorometer, sized with a Bioanalyzer 2100, and then quantified again using the KAPA Library Quantification kit. Each immunoSEQ 96-well plate was sequenced on its own single-read 150-cycle Illumina NextSeq 550 flow cell. Under the source paper's analysis protocol: Because the immunoSEQ output held only junctional sequences and lacked quality scores, the filtering could not match the filtering applied to full-length reads. To assign V/J genes and CDR3, sequences were annotated using PyIR, a Python wrapper for IgBLAST v1.9, with IMGT germline references. Reads were removed for weak V/J assignments (E-value above 1e-6), missing CDR3, stop codons, out-of-frame junctions, or ambiguous translated residues. V3J clonotypes were defined as sequences sharing an identical inferred V gene, J gene, and CDR3 amino acid sequence. Percentage overlap between repertoires was calculated by dividing the number of shared unique clonotypes by the size of the smaller repertoire. Three approaches were used to assess repertoire richness: RTK rarefaction, the Chao1 estimator, and Recon v2.1 estimates of unobserved clonotypes. Generation probabilities were computed with OLGA for all TCRbeta clonotypes obtained by the gDNA method from four donors. As stored in TCRdb, this immuneACCESS dataset retains in-frame rearrangements with V and J assigned. A fraction of the clones does not appear; measured against another copy, unresolved V genes explain less than half of the discrepancy, and the remainder lacks a known reason. Clone size and the V and J calls come from that table; the DNA yielded D and trimming. For this sample the table gives 2 million to 2.5 million clones, of which 85% to 95% were detected only once. The top ten hold around 0.38% of the sample.

Here is what the overall study found, with its caveats: Naive subsets generally had larger estimated clonotype richness than memory subsets. Across a handful of donors, approximately 4.9% of naive CD4, over 3% of naive CD8, under 2.5% of memory CD4, and about 0.4% of memory CD8 clonotypes were shared. Based on pairwise subsampling, the degree of clonotype sharing among donors was expected to be affected by sequencing depth. Sampling was restricted to blood, and TCR repertoires in tissue are likely to differ from TCR repertoires in blood. Incomplete sequencing was indicated by rarefaction of sorted-subset datasets, despite the large sequencing depth. The small number of donors limited the genetic and exposure-history diversity represented. Higher generation probabilities were observed for clonotypes shared by all four sorted-subset donors than for non-shared clonotypes.

Healthy HIV-negative adults with no recently reported acute infections or vaccinations were included as donors. Every donor was a Caucasian adult residing in Nashville, Tennessee, USA. CD4+ T cells were enriched by magnetic negative selection, after which naive cells were positively selected on CD45RA and the negative fraction was taken as the memory subset. After blood collection by leukapheresis, PBMCs were isolated using Ficoll-Histopaque density gradient centrifugation and then cryopreserved in the vapor phase of liquid nitrogen. Purity and quantity of every magnetically sorted T cell population were checked by analytical flow cytometry. From each sorted fraction, genomic DNA was isolated and quantified by UV absorbance on a Nanodrop 2000c.

Sequencing input: naive CD4+ T cells from PBMCs. In light of the paper, this sample's cell subset or site label describes: CD45RA+ positively selected. The V and J segments used are TRBV5-1 and TRBJ1-1; no D segment can be confidently identified. The clonotype was recovered from a man younger than 30 in good health. Some clones in this sample may be carry-over from other donors' samples. The CDR3 region has the sequence CASSSTGNTEAFF. The DNA is as follows: TGCGCCAGCAGCTCCACGGGGAACACTGAAGCTTTCTTT.